This T cell receptor beta chain derives from a study of breast tumors, draining lymph nodes, adjacent tissues (dated by TCRdb to about 2016). The study in broad terms: TCR beta repertoires were compared across tumor, adjacent nontumor tissue and axillary lymph nodes obtained from breast cancer patients. In human breast cancer, the study set out to assess how tumor, surrounding tissue and draining lymph node repertoires relate to one another and whether T cells might be exchanged between them.

What the study reported, not specific to this receptor: Tumor T-cell repertoires showed less diversity than lymph node repertoires and more diversity than nontumor tissue repertoires, and tumor T-cell repertoires showed preferential V and J gene usage. The conclusion that tumor T cells originate in lymph nodes was framed as consistent with a hypothesis rather than directly demonstrated. The similarity between tumor and nontumor tissue repertoires was significantly greater in luminal-like breast cancer than in basal-like breast cancer. A scenario in which most tumor T cells derive from the lymph node and then expand within tumor tissue was judged to be consistent with the data.

Lymph node samples came from the axillary draining lymph nodes of breast cancer patients. The germline V gene (reference sequence) gives CDR1 as LNHDA and CDR2 as SQIVND. The CDR3 sequence holds 14 residues, the cysteine and phenylalanine included. The DNA shown is the 42-base CDR3, in frame from base 1. Sequencing was performed on an Illumina HiSeq 2000. Multiplex PCR amplification was used to generate the TCR beta chain libraries. High-throughput sequencing was used to analyze the amplified TCR beta chain products. TCRdb cleaned the public reads at Q25 with fastp, built clones with MiXCR and kept in-frame beta chains. Entries are consolidated by CDR3 protein sequence, retaining the most common genes and DNA. This sample gives around 110,000 distinct CDR3 sequences in total; under 40% of them show up just once. The biggest ten clones account for approximately 5% of the sample. Of note for this clonotype: Its antigen is not yet known. A much larger clone lies one base from this, so it may be a read error.

The sequence is built from TRBV19 and TRBJ2-4, with the D gene call left open. The sequence derives from a female donor with breast cancer. Some clones in this sample may be carry-over from other donors' samples. Sequencing was carried out using axillary lymph node tissue. The base sequence is TGTGCCAGTAGTATAAAGAACAGCAAAGACATTCAGTACTTC. Its protein is CASSIKNSKDIQYF.